This T cell receptor beta chain was profiled in a study of blood T cells in healthy people across ages. Study results and caveats: Long-lived donors had more naive CD4+ cells and higher diversity than aged donors. The study lacked donor CMV status, which possibly confounded expanded clonotype changes.

This clonotype appeared a few times. Antigen specificity is unknown. The authors drew around 9.3 milliliters of peripheral blood from each donor. The CDR3 spans 15 residues. The V end was cut by 5 bases, the J end by 1 base, with 15 bases between. Germline CDR1 reads SGHRS; CDR2 reads YFSETQ. A sample-barcoded 5' primer and a J-beta primer mix were used in a second PCR of about 7 to 12 cycles. One entry per CDR3 protein, called by TCRdb with MiXCR from the 5' RACE reads. Of 650,000 to 800,000 distinct CDR3 sequences listed, around 45% are singletons. Sequencing was performed on blood. This sequence originates from a man between 60 and 70 years old in good health. The chain links TRBV5-1 to TRBJ2-5; D is possibly TRBD2 (7 bases). The CDR3 here is CASSGWGGFQETQYF. CDR3 sequence (DNA): TGCGCCAGCAGTGGCTGGGGGGGCTTCCAAGAGACCCAGTACTTC.